This is a list of T cell receptor beta chains from one sample in a study of cytomegalovirus exposure and HLA in healthy donors. Clones were read by immunoSEQ multiplex PCR, and TCRdb kept only the in-frame ones, dropping some. This table has 100,000 to 150,000 clones, roughly 89% appearing once. Sequencing used PBMCs. The receptor set was obtained from a woman younger than 35 in good health and CMV-seronegative. The CDR3 runs from the conserved cysteine through the conserved F or W. The D gene is left open where the match is weak. A row's size may be missing; if present it is once, few, many or a size class.

J gene: TRBJ2-1
clone size: .
V gene: TRBV5-1
D gene: .
CDR3 DNA: TGCGCCAGCAGCTTTGGCAGGGTGGGCTACAATGAGCAGTTCTTC
CDR3 protein: CASSFGRVGYNEQFF

J gene: TRBJ1-1
clone size: once
V gene: TRBV12-5
D gene: .
CDR3 DNA: TGTGCTAGTGGGCGGGCAGGTAACACTGAAGCTTTCTTT
CDR3 protein: CASGRAGNTEAFF

J gene: TRBJ2-1
clone size: .
V gene: TRBV19
D gene: .
CDR3 DNA: TGTGCCAGTAGTATAGCGGCCTACAGGTCTTCCTACAATGAGCAGTTCTTC
CDR3 protein: CASSIAAYRSSYNEQFF

J gene: TRBJ1-1
clone size: .
V gene: TRBV10-3
D gene: .
CDR3 DNA: TGTGCCATCAGTGATACAGTGACTGAAGCTTTCTTT
CDR3 protein: CAISDTVTEAFF

J gene: TRBJ1-2
clone size: .
V gene: TRBV29-1
D gene: .
CDR3 DNA: TGCAGCGCCCAGGGTGAATCACGGGGCTACACCTTC
CDR3 protein: CSAQGESRGYTF

J gene: TRBJ2-7
clone size: .
V gene: TRBV5-6
D gene: .
CDR3 DNA: TGTGCCAGCAGCTTTAGTGCGGTTGGCGCCTACGAGCAGTACTTC
CDR3 protein: CASSFSAVGAYEQYF

J gene: TRBJ1-4
clone size: .
V gene: TRBV6-5
D gene: .
CDR3 DNA: TGTGCCAGCAGTTACGCCGAGGGAGCAACTAATGAAAAACTGTTTTTT
CDR3 protein: CASSYAEGATNEKLFF

J gene: TRBJ2-3
clone size: .
V gene: TRBV11-3
D gene: .
CDR3 DNA: TGTGCCAGCAGCTTAGCGGGGATCACAGATACGCAGTATTTT
CDR3 protein: CASSLAGITDTQYF

J gene: TRBJ2-7
clone size: .
V gene: TRBV2
D gene: .
CDR3 DNA: TGTGCCAGCAGTGGGCAGGGGTCCTTCTACGAGCAGTACTTC
CDR3 protein: CASSGQGSFYEQYF

J gene: TRBJ1-5
clone size: .
V gene: TRBV11-2
D gene: .
CDR3 DNA: TGTGCCAGCAGCTCCCGGGACACGCTACTAGATCAGCCCCAGCATTTT
CDR3 protein: CASSSRDTLLDQPQHF

J gene: TRBJ2-6
clone size: once
V gene: TRBV6-5
D gene: .
CDR3 DNA: TGTGCCAGCAGTTACGGTACGGGGTCTGGGGCCAACGTCCTGACTTTC
CDR3 protein: CASSYGTGSGANVLTF

J gene: TRBJ2-1
clone size: .
V gene: TRBV4-1
D gene: .
CDR3 DNA: TGCGCCAGCAGCCAAGCGGGTAGCTCCTACAATGAGCAGTTCTTC
CDR3 protein: CASSQAGSSYNEQFF

J gene: TRBJ2-1
clone size: .
V gene: TRBV7-9
D gene: TRBD2
CDR3 DNA: TGTGCCAGCAGCTTAGGACTAGCGGGGTCCAATGAGCAGTTCTTC
CDR3 protein: CASSLGLAGSNEQFF

J gene: TRBJ2-2
clone size: .
V gene: TRBV5-1
D gene: TRBD1
CDR3 DNA: TGCGCCAGCAGCTTGCTAGGGACAGGGGGCACCGGGGAGCTGTTTTTT
CDR3 protein: CASSLLGTGGTGELFF

J gene: TRBJ2-5
clone size: .
V gene: TRBV5-1
D gene: TRBD2
CDR3 DNA: TGCGCCAGCAGCTCGGGACTAGCGGGCCAGACCCAGTACTTC
CDR3 protein: CASSSGLAGQTQYF

J gene: TRBJ1-2
clone size: .
V gene: TRBV18
D gene: .
CDR3 DNA: TGTGCCAGCTCACCACGGACGGGGATAGCTAACTATGGCTACACCTTC
CDR3 protein: CASSPRTGIANYGYTF

J gene: TRBJ2-3
clone size: .
V gene: TRBV5-1
D gene: TRBD1
CDR3 DNA: TGCGCCAGCAGCTTAGACAGGGGGGGTACCCCAGATACGCAGTATTTT
CDR3 protein: CASSLDRGGTPDTQYF

J gene: TRBJ1-5
clone size: .
V gene: TRBV6-5
D gene: .
CDR3 DNA: TGTGCCAGCAGGAACAGGGAGGGACTCAATCAGCCCCAGCATTTT
CDR3 protein: CASRNREGLNQPQHF

J gene: TRBJ2-5
clone size: .
V gene: TRBV9
D gene: .
CDR3 DNA: TGTGCCAGCAGCCCGGGGTCGGGGGAAGAGACCCAGTACTTC
CDR3 protein: CASSPGSGEETQYF

J gene: TRBJ2-2
clone size: once
V gene: TRBV11-3
D gene: TRBD1
CDR3 DNA: TGTGCCAGCAGCCTACTGTCCAGGGGGCAGGGCGGGGAGCTGTTTTTT
CDR3 protein: CASSLLSRGQGGELFF

J gene: TRBJ1-3
clone size: .
V gene: TRBV7-9
D gene: TRBD1
CDR3 DNA: TGTGCCACTCGACAGGGGGCGGCTGGAAACACCATATATTTT
CDR3 protein: CATRQGAAGNTIYF

J gene: TRBJ1-6
clone size: few
V gene: TRBV6-1
D gene: .
CDR3 DNA: TGTGCCAGCACATACGACAGGATCTCCCTCCACTTT
CDR3 protein: CASTYDRISLHF

J gene: TRBJ1-2
clone size: .
V gene: TRBV6-5
D gene: TRBD1
CDR3 DNA: TGTGCCAGCAGTTACCACAGGGGGGGAAACTATGGCTACACCTTC
CDR3 protein: CASSYHRGGNYGYTF

J gene: TRBJ1-2
clone size: few
V gene: TRBV2
D gene: .
CDR3 DNA: TGTGCCAGCAGTTCGACAGGATATGGCTACACCTTC
CDR3 protein: CASSSTGYGYTF

J gene: TRBJ1-2
clone size: .
V gene: TRBV5-1
D gene: .
CDR3 DNA: TGCGCCAGCAGCTTGGGTAACTCCGGGAACCAAAATGGCTACACCTTC
CDR3 protein: CASSLGNSGNQNGYTF

J gene: TRBJ2-3
clone size: .
V gene: TRBV6-5
D gene: .
CDR3 DNA: TGTGCCAGCGTGGGTCGGGGTCCAGATACGCAGTATTTT
CDR3 protein: CASVGRGPDTQYF

J gene: TRBJ1-3
clone size: .
V gene: TRBV29-1
D gene: TRBD1
CDR3 DNA: TGCAGCGTGCCGGGACAGGAGGTGGACACCATATATTTT
CDR3 protein: CSVPGQEVDTIYF

J gene: TRBJ2-5
clone size: .
V gene: TRBV4-1
D gene: .
CDR3 DNA: TGCGCCAGCAGCCCTAATACGAGGAATCAAGAGACCCAGTACTTC
CDR3 protein: CASSPNTRNQETQYF

J gene: TRBJ1-3
clone size: .
V gene: TRBV4-1
D gene: TRBD1
CDR3 DNA: TGCGCCAGCAGCCAACCGGGACAGGGCACCACCATATATTTT
CDR3 protein: CASSQPGQGTTIYF

J gene: TRBJ1-2
clone size: .
V gene: TRBV6-1
D gene: .
CDR3 DNA: TGTGCCAGCAGTGTGGGGACACCTTATGGCTACACCTTC
CDR3 protein: CASSVGTPYGYTF

J gene: TRBJ2-2
clone size: .
V gene: TRBV5-1
D gene: TRBD1
CDR3 DNA: TGCGCCAGCAGCTTAGACAGGGGTCAAGTTAGCGGGGAGCTGTTTTTT
CDR3 protein: CASSLDRGQVSGELFF

J gene: TRBJ1-1
clone size: .
V gene: TRBV4-1
D gene: .
CDR3 DNA: TGCGCCAGCAGCCAAGTTCCGGGGGGCACTGAAGCTTTCTTT
CDR3 protein: CASSQVPGGTEAFF

J gene: TRBJ2-7
clone size: .
V gene: TRBV9
D gene: TRBD1
CDR3 DNA: TGTGCCAGCAGCTACCGGGACAGTGCCGCGTACGAGCAGTACTTC
CDR3 protein: CASSYRDSAAYEQYF

J gene: TRBJ2-7
clone size: .
V gene: TRBV15
D gene: .
CDR3 DNA: TGTGCCACCAGCAGAGCCCCCCCGGGGGAGTACGAGCAGTACTTC
CDR3 protein: CATSRAPPGEYEQYF

J gene: TRBJ1-2
clone size: .
V gene: TRBV19
D gene: .
CDR3 DNA: TGTGCCAGTAGCCCGGGAGGCTATGGCTACACCTTC
CDR3 protein: CASSPGGYGYTF

J gene: TRBJ2-5
clone size: once
V gene: TRBV11-1
D gene: .
CDR3 DNA: TGTGCCAGCAGCTTAGCGCTCCGGGAGACCCAGTACTTC
CDR3 protein: CASSLALRETQYF

J gene: TRBJ1-2
clone size: .
V gene: TRBV19
D gene: TRBD1
CDR3 DNA: TGTGCCACCTCAGGGGGGTATGGCTACACCTTC
CDR3 protein: CATSGGYGYTF

J gene: TRBJ2-1
clone size: .
V gene: TRBV5-1
D gene: .
CDR3 DNA: TGCGCCAGCAGCTTAACGGGGGGCTGGTACAATGAGCAGTTCTTC
CDR3 protein: CASSLTGGWYNEQFF

J gene: TRBJ1-2
clone size: .
V gene: TRBV27
D gene: TRBD1
CDR3 DNA: TGTGCCAGCAGTTTATTGGCATCAGGGGGATGTAACTATGGCTACACCTTC
CDR3 protein: CASSLLASGGCNYGYTF

J gene: TRBJ1-2
clone size: .
V gene: TRBV4-1
D gene: .
CDR3 DNA: TGCGCCAGCAGCCAAGATTCCCCGGGTTTCTATGGCTACACCTTC
CDR3 protein: CASSQDSPGFYGYTF

J gene: TRBJ1-1
clone size: .
V gene: TRBV9
D gene: .
CDR3 DNA: TGTGCCAGCAGCCCAGGGGCAAGTTCTTCTGAAGCTTTCTTT
CDR3 protein: CASSPGASSSEAFF

J gene: TRBJ1-6
clone size: .
V gene: TRBV6-1
D gene: TRBD1
CDR3 DNA: TGTGCCAGCAGGGAGAACAGGGGTTGGTCACCCCTCCACTTT
CDR3 protein: CASRENRGWSPLHF

J gene: TRBJ2-1
clone size: .
V gene: TRBV13
D gene: TRBD2
CDR3 DNA: TGTGCCAGCAGCTGGAGTTTAGCGGGGACCTACAATGAGCAGTTCTTC
CDR3 protein: CASSWSLAGTYNEQFF

J gene: TRBJ2-7
clone size: .
V gene: TRBV19
D gene: TRBD2
CDR3 DNA: TGTGCCAGTAGTATTGGACTAGCGGAGATCGAGCAGTACTTC
CDR3 protein: CASSIGLAEIEQYF

J gene: TRBJ2-1
clone size: .
V gene: TRBV6-1
D gene: TRBD2
CDR3 DNA: TGTGCCAGCAGTCGACTAGCGGGGACCCCCGATGAGCAGTTCTTC
CDR3 protein: CASSRLAGTPDEQFF

J gene: TRBJ2-3
clone size: .
V gene: TRBV11-2
D gene: TRBD2
CDR3 DNA: TGTGCCAGCAGCCTTCAAAGCGGGGGGGCCCCAGATACGCAGTATTTT
CDR3 protein: CASSLQSGGAPDTQYF

J gene: TRBJ1-4
clone size: .
V gene: TRBV7-8
D gene: TRBD1
CDR3 DNA: TGTGCCAGCAGCTACGACAGGGGTCTGGAAAAACTGTTTTTT
CDR3 protein: CASSYDRGLEKLFF

J gene: TRBJ2-5
clone size: .
V gene: TRBV5-4
D gene: TRBD2
CDR3 DNA: TGTGCCAGCAGCTTGGTACTAGCGGGGGGGAAAGAGCCCCAGTACTTC
CDR3 protein: CASSLVLAGGKEPQYF

J gene: TRBJ1-3
clone size: .
V gene: TRBV29-1
D gene: .
CDR3 DNA: TGCAGCGCCTCAGGGTGGCTCTCTGGAAACACCATATATTTT
CDR3 protein: CSASGWLSGNTIYF